Listed below are T cell receptor beta chains from one sample, sequenced in a study of CD8 T cells in ankylosing spondylitis. TCRdb redid the calling of the 5' RACE reads with MiXCR, one entry per CDR3 protein. The top ten hold 3.5% of the sample, which has 290,000 or so distinct CDR3 sequences, around 20% seen once. Source material: blood, either unsorted or a sorted T cell fraction (not recorded which). Every receptor here comes from a female donor with ankylosing spondylitis or in good health (not recorded which). Both conserved end residues are part of each CDR3. The order of the fields is CDR3 protein, J gene, V gene.

CDR3: CSARGASGEPYEQYF
J: TRBJ2-7
V: TRBV20-1

CDR3: CSAPAGGPEAFF
J: TRBJ1-1
V: TRBV20-1

CDR3: CSARDSSGLLSPLHF
J: TRBJ1-6
V: TRBV20-1

CDR3: CASSSGTPNNEQFF
J: TRBJ2-1
V: TRBV7-8

CDR3: CATSHVAGVREQYF
J: TRBJ2-7
V: TRBV15

CDR3: CSAQTHGSTYEQYF
J: TRBJ2-7
V: TRBV20-1

CDR3: CASSDRTGRWETQYF
J: TRBJ2-5
V: TRBV9

CDR3: CASSSRLVVSSDTQYF
J: TRBJ2-3
V: TRBV7-2

CDR3: CASSSSGGSGEQYF
J: TRBJ2-7
V: TRBV10-1

CDR3: CASSLGGLTKNIQYF
J: TRBJ2-4
V: TRBV7-9

CDR3: CATSDFTEQFF
J: TRBJ2-1
V: TRBV24-1

CDR3: CASSFRGTGSLQGFF
J: TRBJ2-1
V: TRBV7-2

CDR3: CASSILAGGPDTQYF
J: TRBJ2-3
V: TRBV7-2

CDR3: CASSGLGAGANVLTF
J: TRBJ2-6
V: TRBV4-3

CDR3: CASRLDAQGSYGYTF
J: TRBJ1-2
V: TRBV5-1

CDR3: CASSPARRGNTGELFF
J: TRBJ2-2
V: TRBV5-6

CDR3: CASSEGRAVIGYTF
J: TRBJ1-2
V: TRBV27

CDR3: CASSPVGGITEAFF
J: TRBJ1-1
V: TRBV18

CDR3: CSARDPTGGPARYNEQFF
J: TRBJ2-1
V: TRBV20-1

CDR3: CSARGRGTQETQYF
J: TRBJ2-5
V: TRBV20-1

CDR3: CATSDPGTPTENEQFF
J: TRBJ2-1
V: TRBV24-1

CDR3: CSVGTLIGETQYF
J: TRBJ2-5
V: TRBV29-1

CDR3: CSALPSTDTQYF
J: TRBJ2-3
V: TRBV20-1

CDR3: CASSLSAGLAVYNEQFF
J: TRBJ2-1
V: TRBV7-9

CDR3: CSANGRSDTQYF
J: TRBJ2-3
V: TRBV20-1

CDR3: CASSFGTGGESPLHF
J: TRBJ1-6
V: TRBV12-3/TRBV12-4

CDR3: CSARIHSLSTNTGELFF
J: TRBJ2-2
V: TRBV20-1

CDR3: CSVAQVPVTTDTQYF
J: TRBJ2-3
V: TRBV29-1

CDR3: CAISRADTQYF
J: TRBJ2-3
V: TRBV10-3